The T cell receptor beta chain under discussion was sequenced for a study of cytomegalovirus exposure and HLA in healthy donors. In the study overall: A later analysis reported the 120 or so validation repertoires used the same platform as the 500 to 800 first-cohort repertoires.

Points from the study as a whole: In the 130 or so validation repertoires, approximately 94% of cluster scores exceeded 0, per a later analysis. The authors listed 164 TCR beta chains as cytomegalovirus-associated. Accounts indicate the classifier identified cytomegalovirus status with strong specificity and sensitivity.

As concerns this clone: Its antigen is undetermined.

The germline gives CDR1 MNHEY, CDR2 SMNVEV (reference sequence). The V and J ends lost 5 bases and 4 bases, in that order; junction bases with no gene match: 16. The CDR3 consists of 17 residues. Sequencing used immunoSEQ multiplex PCR; TCRdb keeps in-frame clones, though not all of them. The sample includes about 150,000 clones, around nine tenths of them seen just once. Input material: PBMCs. The clonotype was recovered from a man aged 18 to 30 in good health and CMV-seronegative. The V call is TRBV27, the J call TRBJ2-5; 7 nucleotides align to TRBD1. The DNA for the CDR3 is TGTGCCAGCAGTCCACGCCGGAAAGGGACAGTGCGAGAGACCCAGTACTTC. It specifies CASSPRRKGTVRETQYF.